These T cell receptor beta chains were read from a single sample in a study of preoperative IRX-2 immunotherapy in early breast cancer. Assay: immunoSEQ multiplex PCR; the TCRdb copy retains only in-frame clones and omits some. The data contain 24,000 or so clones, 85% to 95% of them singletons. The specimen was tumor tissue, collected after IRX-2 immunotherapy. The receptors were sampled from a human donor with breast cancer. CDR3s include the opening cysteine and the closing phenylalanine or tryptophan. Fields, in order: D gene, clone size, J gene, V gene, CDR3 length, CDR3 DNA, CDR3 protein. A D gene is named only where the DNA matches it firmly. The size field is filled for only some rows; it gives once, few, many or a size class.

>.|.|TRBJ1-1|TRBV9|13
TGTGCCAGCAGCGTAGAACCGAACACTGAAGCTTTCTTT
CASSVEPNTEAFF
>.|.|TRBJ2-2|TRBV19|12
TGTGCCAGTAGCCCGGGACCGAGGGAGCTGTTTTTT
CASSPGPRELFF
>.|.|TRBJ2-7|TRBV11-2|17
TGTGCCAGCAGCTTATTCGGGGGCCCCACAAGCTCCTACGAGCAGTACTTC
CASSLFGGPTSSYEQYF
>.|.|TRBJ2-7|TRBV27|15
TGTGCCAGCAGTTTACGTGTCGGGGGTCTCTACGAGCAGTACTTC
CASSLRVGGLYEQYF
>.|few|TRBJ1-1|TRBV25-1|13
TGTGCCAGCAGTGCGAGTGCGAACACTGAAGCTTTCTTT
CASSASANTEAFF
>.|.|TRBJ2-7|TRBV9|13
TGTGCCAGCAGCCCCACAGGGAACCGCGAGCAGTACTTC
CASSPTGNREQYF
>TRBD1|.|TRBJ2-2|TRBV29-1|14
TGCAGCTCAGCCCGGGACAGCCTTACCGGGGAGCTGTTTTTT
CSSARDSLTGELFF
>TRBD1|.|TRBJ2-3|TRBV19|15
TGTGCCAGTAGTACCCAGACAGGGAAAACAGATACGCAGTATTTT
CASSTQTGKTDTQYF
>.|.|TRBJ1-2|TRBV12-5|13
TGTGCTAGTGGTTTATTAGCATCGGATGGCTACACCTTC
CASGLLASDGYTF
>.|.|TRBJ1-2|TRBV6-5|14
TGTGCCAGCAGTTACAGGGCCCGTAACTATGGCTACACCTTC
CASSYRARNYGYTF
>.|.|TRBJ2-3|TRBV11-3|15
TGTGCCAGCAGCCGGGGGCAGGGAGACACAGATACGCAGTATTTT
CASSRGQGDTDTQYF
>TRBD2|.|TRBJ2-1|TRBV6-4|18
TGTGCCAGCAGTCCTTCGACTAGCGGGAAATCGCCATACAATGAGCAGTTCTTC
CASSPSTSGKSPYNEQFF
>TRBD1|.|TRBJ1-1|TRBV7-9|18
TGTGCCAGCAGCTTAGTTGGGACAGGGTTGCGTAGGCACACTGAAGCTTTCTTT
CASSLVGTGLRRHTEAFF
>.|.|TRBJ2-1|TRBV19|16
TGTGCCAGTAGTATCCTCGGACAGCGACCTTACAATGAGCAGTTCTTC
CASSILGQRPYNEQFF
>TRBD1|.|TRBJ2-7|TRBV9|16
TGTGCCAGCAGCCCGTCGGGACAGGGGGCCTCCTACGAGCAGTACTTC
CASSPSGQGASYEQYF
>.|.|TRBJ2-1|TRBV27|13
TGTGCCAGCAGTTTGACACAGGGCACCAGGCAGTTCTTC
CASSLTQGTRQFF
>.|.|TRBJ2-1|TRBV11-2|16
TGTGCCAGCTATAAGGCTAATATGAGGGGTTTCAATGAGCAGTTCTTC
CASYKANMRGFNEQFF
>.|.|TRBJ1-1|TRBV2|12
TGTGCCAGCAGTGTGATGAACACTGAAGCTTTCTTT
CASSVMNTEAFF
>.|.|TRBJ1-4|TRBV7-6|17
TGTGCCAGCAGCCCCATTCATCTGCAGGGCCCTAATGAAAAACTGTTTTTT
CASSPIHLQGPNEKLFF
>.|once|TRBJ1-1|TRBV6-6|16
TGTGCCAGCAGTTACGGTGGAGGAGGAGGGGTCTCTGAAGCTTTCTTT
CASSYGGGGGVSEAFF
>.|.|TRBJ2-7|TRBV7-2|11
TGTGCCAGCTTTTCACCGGAGGAGCAGTACTTC
CASFSPEEQYF
>.|once|TRBJ1-1|TRBV29-1|12
TGCAGCGCCTCTGACGGGAACACTGAAGCTTTCTTT
CSASDGNTEAFF
>TRBD1|.|TRBJ2-7|TRBV11-2|15
TGTGCCAGCAGCTTAGAAGGGGACAGCAGCTACGAGCAGTACTTC
CASSLEGDSSYEQYF
>.|once|TRBJ2-5|TRBV2|13
TGTGCCCTAAAACCAGTGTACCAAGAGACCCAGTACTTC
CALKPVYQETQYF
>TRBD2|.|TRBJ2-3|TRBV4-2|16
TGTGCCAGCAGCCAAGATGGGACTAGAGGCGGAGATACGCAGTATTTT
CASSQDGTRGGDTQYF
>.|.|TRBJ2-2|TRBV7-9|15
TGTGCCAGCAGCTTTATCCAGGGTGATTCCGGGGAGCTGTTTTTT
CASSFIQGDSGELFF
>TRBD1|.|TRBJ1-4|TRBV5-4|15
TGTGCCAGCAGCTCCAGACAGGGAACTAATGAAAAACTGTTTTTT
CASSSRQGTNEKLFF
>TRBD1|few|TRBJ1-6|TRBV5-4|16
TGTGCCAGCAGCTTCGGCGGGACAGGGCCCAATTCACCCCTCCACTTT
CASSFGGTGPNSPLHF
>.|.|TRBJ2-1|TRBV9|15
TGTGCCAGCAGCGTAGCAGGGGGGACCTACAATGAGCAGTTCTTC
CASSVAGGTYNEQFF
>.|.|TRBJ1-5|TRBV18|14
TGTGCCAGCTCACCGCAGCATAGCAATCAGCCCCAGCATTTT
CASSPQHSNQPQHF
>.|.|TRBJ2-3|TRBV19|14
TGTGCCAGTAGTATTAGCGGATATACAGATACGCAGTATTTT
CASSISGYTDTQYF
>TRBD2|.|TRBJ2-2|TRBV4-2|16
TGTGCCAGCAGCCAAGAAACTAGCGGTAGCACCGGGGAGCTGTTTTTT
CASSQETSGSTGELFF
>TRBD2|.|TRBJ2-7|TRBV19|16
TGTGCCAGTAGTCCCGGGACTAGCGGGAGAAGCTACGAGCAGTACTTC
CASSPGTSGRSYEQYF
>.|.|TRBJ1-1|TRBV9|15
TGTGCCAGCAGCCCTACTATGGCGGGGGGCCGTGAAGCTTTCTTT
CASSPTMAGGREAFF
>.|.|TRBJ1-2|TRBV18|15
TGTGCCAGCTCACCGAGGACAGAAATCCTCTATGGCTACACCTTC
CASSPRTEILYGYTF